Listed below are T cell receptor beta chains from one sample, sequenced in a study of beta chain features in type 1 diabetes. Assay used: immunoSEQ multiplex PCR; TCRdb lists only in-frame clones, some missing. The sample gives about 340,000 clones, roughly a tenth of which show up once; roughly 1% is in the top ten. The material sequenced was central memory CD4+ T cells from blood. These receptors were obtained from a man aged 25 to 40 with type 1 diabetes. The CDR3 runs from the conserved cysteine through the conserved F or W. A D gene is named only where the DNA matches it firmly. Rows may omit the clone size; those that give it use once, few, many or a size class.

D: NA
J: TRBJ1-1
size: NA
V: TRBV29-1
CDR3: CSVGENTEAFF
DNA: TGCAGCGTTGGGGAGAACACTGAAGCTTTCTTT

D: NA
J: TRBJ2-7
size: few
V: TRBV10-3
CDR3: CASGDIGDYEQYF
DNA: TGTGCCAGCGGGGACATTGGGGACTACGAGCAGTACTTC

D: TRBD1
J: TRBJ2-7
size: few
V: TRBV7-9
CDR3: CASSYGTVSYEQYF
DNA: TGTGCCAGCAGCTACGGGACAGTCTCCTACGAGCAGTACTTC

D: TRBD2
J: TRBJ2-5
size: few
V: TRBV5-4
CDR3: CASSFGFGTSEETQYF
DNA: TGTGCCAGCAGCTTTGGATTCGGGACTAGTGAAGAGACCCAGTACTTC

D: NA
J: TRBJ2-3
size: few
V: TRBV2
CDR3: CASGQAGHTDTQYF
DNA: TGTGCCAGCGGCCAGGCAGGCCACACAGATACGCAGTATTTT

D: TRBD1
J: TRBJ1-2
size: NA
V: TRBV14
CDR3: CASSLNTGTVDGYTF
DNA: TGTGCCAGCAGCCTGAACACGGGGACAGTAGATGGCTACACCTTC

D: TRBD1
J: TRBJ2-7
size: few
V: TRBV9
CDR3: CASSLGTGPYEQYF
DNA: TGTGCCAGCAGCCTCGGGACAGGGCCCTACGAGCAGTACTTC

D: TRBD1
J: TRBJ1-1
size: few
V: TRBV7-9
CDR3: CASSSRQGIMNTEAFF
DNA: TGTGCCAGCAGCTCTAGACAGGGGATCATGAACACTGAAGCTTTCTTT

D: NA
J: TRBJ2-1
size: many
V: TRBV7-8
CDR3: CASSLVLAGAPGEQFF
DNA: TGTGCCAGCAGCTTAGTGTTGGCGGGGGCCCCCGGGGAGCAGTTCTTC

D: NA
J: TRBJ2-2
size: NA
V: TRBV7-2
CDR3: CASTLGGARNTGELFF
DNA: TGTGCCAGCACTCTAGGGGGGGCGCGGAACACCGGGGAGCTGTTTTTT

D: NA
J: TRBJ2-7
size: few
V: TRBV7-2
CDR3: CASSLVRSSREQYF
DNA: TGTGCCAGCAGCTTAGTAAGGTCTAGCCGCGAGCAGTACTTC

D: NA
J: TRBJ2-3
size: few
V: TRBV4-3
CDR3: CASSQGVGTGPDTQYF
DNA: TGCGCCAGCAGCCAAGGAGTGGGGACGGGTCCCGATACGCAGTATTTT

D: TRBD1
J: TRBJ2-7
size: few
V: TRBV5-1
CDR3: CASSPGQGQGEQYF
DNA: TGCGCCAGCAGCCCGGGACAGGGGCAGGGCGAGCAGTACTTC

D: NA
J: TRBJ2-7
size: few
V: TRBV28
CDR3: CASSLVGVGYEQYF
DNA: TGTGCCAGCAGTTTGGTCGGGGTCGGCTACGAGCAGTACTTC

D: NA
J: TRBJ1-6
size: few
V: TRBV21-1
CDR3: CASPEGGNSPLHF
DNA: TGTGCCAGCCCAGAGGGGGGAAATTCACCCCTCCACTTT

D: NA
J: TRBJ2-3
size: many
V: TRBV18
CDR3: CASSPPERDTQYF
DNA: TGTGCCAGCTCACCACCTGAAAGAGATACGCAGTATTTT

D: NA
J: TRBJ1-2
size: few
V: TRBV5-1
CDR3: CASSSSNYGYTF
DNA: TGCGCCAGCAGCTCTAGTAACTATGGCTACACCTTC

D: NA
J: TRBJ2-6
size: NA
V: TRBV4-1
CDR3: CASSQDTGIGSGANVLTF
DNA: TGCGCCAGCAGCCAAGATACCGGGATCGGATCTGGGGCCAACGTCCTGACTTTC

D: NA
J: TRBJ2-1
size: few
V: TRBV2
CDR3: CASGRQTNEQFF
DNA: TGTGCCAGCGGAAGACAAACCAATGAGCAGTTCTTC

D: NA
J: TRBJ1-1
size: NA
V: TRBV7-9
CDR3: CASSSDRRRLSEAFF
DNA: TGTGCCAGCAGCTCCGACAGGAGGCGCTTATCTGAAGCTTTCTTT

D: TRBD1
J: TRBJ1-1
size: NA
V: TRBV27
CDR3: CASSQRQGRHTEAFF
DNA: TGTGCCAGCAGTCAAAGACAGGGTAGGCACACTGAAGCTTTCTTT

D: NA
J: TRBJ1-1
size: few
V: TRBV27
CDR3: CASSLSPRAPGEAFF
DNA: TGTGCCAGCAGTTTATCCCCCAGGGCCCCGGGTGAAGCTTTCTTT

D: NA
J: TRBJ1-5
size: few
V: TRBV2
CDR3: CASSVGTGSNQPQHF
DNA: TGTGCCAGCAGCGTAGGGACCGGAAGCAATCAGCCCCAGCATTTT

D: NA
J: TRBJ1-3
size: NA
V: TRBV29-1
CDR3: CSVRSGNTIYF
DNA: TGCAGCGTTAGATCCGGAAACACCATATATTTT

D: NA
J: TRBJ2-7
size: NA
V: TRBV7-2
CDR3: CASSSDSVEYF
DNA: TGTGCCAGCAGCTCGGACTCCGTTGAGTACTTC

D: NA
J: TRBJ2-7
size: few
V: TRBV30
CDR3: CAWSRQQGYEQYF
DNA: TGTGCCTGGAGTCGGCAACAGGGCTACGAGCAGTACTTC

D: NA
J: TRBJ1-2
size: NA
V: TRBV2
CDR3: CASNKDYGYTF
DNA: TGTGCCAGCAATAAAGACTATGGCTACACCTTC

D: TRBD1
J: TRBJ2-7
size: few
V: TRBV29-1
CDR3: CSVDSDRGYEQYF
DNA: TGCAGCGTTGATAGCGACAGGGGCTACGAGCAGTACTTC

D: NA
J: TRBJ2-3
size: NA
V: TRBV7-2
CDR3: CASSLDWGSDTQYF
DNA: TGTGCCAGCAGCTTAGATTGGGGATCGGATACGCAGTATTTT

D: TRBD1
J: TRBJ2-7
size: NA
V: TRBV4-1
CDR3: CASSQDGTGAYEQYF
DNA: TGCGCCAGCAGCCAAGATGGGACAGGAGCCTACGAGCAGTACTTC

D: TRBD1
J: TRBJ2-6
size: NA
V: TRBV15
CDR3: CATSRGRDSHSGANVLTF
DNA: TGTGCCACCAGCAGGGGCAGGGACAGCCACTCTGGGGCCAACGTCCTGACTTTC

D: NA
J: TRBJ1-1
size: NA
V: TRBV5-1
CDR3: CASSPLDRSNTEAFF
DNA: TGCGCCAGCAGCCCTTTGGACCGATCGAACACTGAAGCTTTCTTT

D: TRBD1
J: TRBJ1-2
size: many
V: TRBV13
CDR3: CASSARTGFYGYTF
DNA: TGTGCCAGCAGCGCTAGGACAGGGTTCTATGGCTACACCTTC

D: NA
J: TRBJ1-2
size: NA
V: TRBV7-2
CDR3: CASSLSYTNYGYTF
DNA: TGTGCCAGCAGCTTATCTTACACTAACTATGGCTACACCTTC

D: NA
J: TRBJ2-7
size: NA
V: TRBV9
CDR3: CASSVYHAGTSYEQYF
DNA: TGTGCCAGCAGCGTTTATCACGCGGGTACCTCCTACGAGCAGTACTTC

D: NA
J: TRBJ1-1
size: NA
V: TRBV14
CDR3: CASSQAGRLNTEAFF
DNA: TGTGCCAGCAGCCAGGCGGGCCGGTTGAACACTGAAGCTTTCTTT

D: NA
J: TRBJ2-3
size: few
V: TRBV13
CDR3: CASSPGANTDTQYF
DNA: TGTGCCAGCAGCCCAGGTGCGAACACAGATACGCAGTATTTT

D: TRBD2
J: TRBJ2-1
size: NA
V: TRBV7-7
CDR3: CASSIAGGYNEQFF
DNA: TGTGCCAGCAGTATAGCGGGGGGCTACAATGAGCAGTTCTTC

D: NA
J: TRBJ2-3
size: NA
V: TRBV11-2
CDR3: CASGLTDTQYF
DNA: TGTGCCAGCGGGCTCACAGATACGCAGTATTTT

D: NA
J: TRBJ1-1
size: NA
V: TRBV11-2
CDR3: CASSRAPEAFF
DNA: TGTGCCAGCAGCCGAGCCCCTGAAGCTTTCTTT

D: TRBD2
J: TRBJ2-3
size: NA
V: TRBV11-2
CDR3: CASSQDLQRGGTDTQYF
DNA: TGCGCCAGCAGCCAAGATCTCCAGCGGGGGGGCACAGATACGCAGTATTTT

D: NA
J: TRBJ2-3
size: once
V: TRBV7-7
CDR3: CASSLGNRDTQYF
DNA: TGTGCCAGCAGCTTAGGGAACAGAGATACGCAGTATTTT